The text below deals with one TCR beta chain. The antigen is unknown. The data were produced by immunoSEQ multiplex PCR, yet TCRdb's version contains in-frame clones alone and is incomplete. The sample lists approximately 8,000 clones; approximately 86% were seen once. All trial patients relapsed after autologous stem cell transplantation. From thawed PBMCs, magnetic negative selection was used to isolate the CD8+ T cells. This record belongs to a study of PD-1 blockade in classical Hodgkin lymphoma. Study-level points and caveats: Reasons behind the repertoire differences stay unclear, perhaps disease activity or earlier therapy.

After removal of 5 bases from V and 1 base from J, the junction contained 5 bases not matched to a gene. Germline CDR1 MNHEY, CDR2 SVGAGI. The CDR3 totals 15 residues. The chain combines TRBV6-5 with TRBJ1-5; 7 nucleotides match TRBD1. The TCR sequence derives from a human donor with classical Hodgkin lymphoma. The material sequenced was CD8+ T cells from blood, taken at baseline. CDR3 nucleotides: TGTGCCAGCAGTCGACAGGGCAACAGCAATCAGCCCCAGCATTTT. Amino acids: CASSRQGNSNQPQHF.